Sequencing of this TCR beta chain was carried out in a study of blood T cell repertoires in COVID-19. Across the study: The origin of the acute and convalescent COVID-19 samples was the United States, Italy and Spain.

Trimming shortened V by 6 bases and J by 5 bases, and 7 bases separated the two germline ends. This CDR3 has 11 amino acids. Using immunoSEQ multiplex PCR, the repertoire was profiled, and TCRdb retains in-frame clones only, with some absent. The sample carries about 220,000 clones, 80% to 85% recorded once. The Seattle patients, enrolled during active infection, were followed longitudinally. The receptor's source is an elderly woman with COVID-19, enrolled during active disease. Sequencing was done on a sample of peripheral blood. The V gene is TRBV12-3 or TRBV12-4, the J gene TRBJ1-1; D call uncertain. CDR3 in amino acids: CASRRGTEAFF. The CDR3 coding sequence is TGTGCCAGCAGGAGAGGGACTGAAGCTTTCTTT.